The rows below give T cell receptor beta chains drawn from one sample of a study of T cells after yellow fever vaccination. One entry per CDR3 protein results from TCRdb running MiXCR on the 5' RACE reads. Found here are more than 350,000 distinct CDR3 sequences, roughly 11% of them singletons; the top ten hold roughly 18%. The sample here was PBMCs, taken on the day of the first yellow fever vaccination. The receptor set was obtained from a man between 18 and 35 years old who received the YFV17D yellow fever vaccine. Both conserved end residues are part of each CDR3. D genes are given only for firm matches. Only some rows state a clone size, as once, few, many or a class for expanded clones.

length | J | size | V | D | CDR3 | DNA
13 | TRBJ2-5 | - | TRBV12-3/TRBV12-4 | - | CASSSGQEETQYF | TGTGCCAGCAGCTCAGGACAAGAAGAGACCCAGTACTTC
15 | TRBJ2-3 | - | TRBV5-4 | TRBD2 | CASSLGLALTDTQYF | TGTGCCAGCAGCTTGGGACTAGCACTCACAGATACGCAGTATTTT
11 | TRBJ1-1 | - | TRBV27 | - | CASSLLGEAFF | TGTGCCAGCAGTTTATTAGGGGAAGCTTTCTTT
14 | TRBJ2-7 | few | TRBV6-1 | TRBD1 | CASRGDRATYEQYF | TGTGCCAGCAGAGGGGACAGGGCGACCTACGAGCAGTACTTC
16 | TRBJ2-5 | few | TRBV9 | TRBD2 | CASSVVPGGPQETQYF | TGTGCCAGCAGCGTAGTTCCGGGGGGGCCGCAAGAGACCCAGTACTTC
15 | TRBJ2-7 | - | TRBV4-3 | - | CASSQDSGAGYEQYF | TGCGCCAGCAGCCAAGATTCGGGGGCGGGCTACGAGCAGTACTTC
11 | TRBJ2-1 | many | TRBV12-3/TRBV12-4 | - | CASSADNEQFF | TGTGCCAGCAGTGCAGACAATGAGCAGTTCTTC
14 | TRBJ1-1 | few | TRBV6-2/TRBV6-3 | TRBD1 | CASNNRGLRTEAFF | TGTGCCAGCAACAACAGGGGGCTCAGGACTGAAGCTTTCTTT
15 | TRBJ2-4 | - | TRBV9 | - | CASSVESGPTNIQYF | TGTGCCAGCAGCGTAGAAAGTGGGCCGACAAACATTCAGTACTTC
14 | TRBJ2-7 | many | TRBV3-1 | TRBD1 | CASSQGGTGYEQYF | TGTGCCAGCAGCCAAGGCGGGACAGGCTACGAGCAGTACTTC
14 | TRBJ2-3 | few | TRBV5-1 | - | CASSFEGSTDTQYF | TGCGCCAGCAGCTTTGAGGGATCCACAGATACGCAGTATTTT
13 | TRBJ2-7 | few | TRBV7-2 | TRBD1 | CASSLTGPYEQYF | TGTGCCAGCAGCTTGACAGGGCCCTACGAGCAGTACTTC
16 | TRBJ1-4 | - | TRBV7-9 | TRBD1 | CASSAGDRAKREKLFF | TGTGCCAGCAGCGCGGGCGACAGGGCGAAAAGGGAAAAACTGTTTTTT
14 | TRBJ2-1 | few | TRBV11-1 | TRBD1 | CASSIPGQGGEQFF | TGTGCCAGCAGCATACCGGGACAGGGCGGTGAGCAGTTCTTC
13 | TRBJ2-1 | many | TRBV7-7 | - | CASSLNLGDEQFF | TGTGCCAGCAGTTTAAATCTAGGGGATGAGCAGTTCTTC
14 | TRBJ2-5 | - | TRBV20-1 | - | CSAPREGVPETQYF | TGCAGTGCCCCCAGGGAGGGGGTCCCAGAGACCCAGTACTTC
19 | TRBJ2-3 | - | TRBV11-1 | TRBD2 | CASSSGGLAGGRLTDTQYF | TGTGCCAGCAGCTCTGGAGGCCTAGCGGGGGGGCGTCTGACAGATACGCAGTATTTT
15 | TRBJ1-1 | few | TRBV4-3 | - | CASSQSSGPGTEAFF | TGCGCCAGCAGCCAAAGTTCGGGACCCGGGACTGAAGCTTTCTTT
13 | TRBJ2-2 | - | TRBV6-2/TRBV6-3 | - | CASSYVGTGELFF | TGTGCCAGCAGTTACGTGGGAACCGGGGAGCTGTTTTTT
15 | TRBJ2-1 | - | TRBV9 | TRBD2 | CASSVSGRGGVEPFF | TGTGCCAGCAGCGTATCAGGGCGGGGGGGCGTTGAGCCGTTCTTC
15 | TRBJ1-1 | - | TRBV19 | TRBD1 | CASSKDRGADTEAFF | TGTGCCAGTAGTAAGGACAGGGGGGCAGACACTGAAGCTTTCTTT
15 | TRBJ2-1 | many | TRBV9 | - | CASSVGASEANEQFF | TGTGCCAGCAGCGTAGGGGCTAGCGAAGCCAATGAGCAGTTCTTC
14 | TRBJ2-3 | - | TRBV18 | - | CASSRRESTDTQYF | TGTGCCAGCTCAAGGCGGGAAAGCACAGATACGCAGTATTTT
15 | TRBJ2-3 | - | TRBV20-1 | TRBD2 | CSARALAAAGDTQYF | TGCAGTGCTAGAGCACTAGCGGCTGCCGGAGATACGCAGTATTTT
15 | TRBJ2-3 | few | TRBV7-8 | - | CASLPSLTSTDTQYF | TGTGCCAGCCTTCCATCACTGACTAGCACAGATACGCAGTATTTT
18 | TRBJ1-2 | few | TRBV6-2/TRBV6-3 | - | CASSSLFDSTPNNYGYTF | TGTGCCAGCAGTTCCTTATTCGACAGTACGCCCAATAACTATGGCTACACCTTC
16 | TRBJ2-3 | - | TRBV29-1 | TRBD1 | CSVETRTGGSTDTQYF | TGCAGCGTTGAGACCCGGACAGGTGGGAGCACAGATACGCAGTATTTT
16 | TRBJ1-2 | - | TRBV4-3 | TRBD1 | CASSQDRQGVDYGYTF | TGCGCCAGCAGCCAAGACCGACAGGGGGTAGACTATGGCTACACCTTC
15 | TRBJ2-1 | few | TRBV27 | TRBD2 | CASRRTSGGYNEQFF | TGTGCCAGCAGACGGACTAGCGGGGGGTACAATGAGCAGTTCTTC
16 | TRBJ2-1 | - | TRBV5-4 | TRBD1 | CASSLGDRAPYGEQFF | TGTGCCAGCAGCTTGGGGGACAGGGCTCCCTACGGTGAGCAGTTCTTC
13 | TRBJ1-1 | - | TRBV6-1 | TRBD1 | CASSIQGANEAFF | TGTGCCAGCAGCATACAGGGGGCAAATGAAGCTTTCTTT
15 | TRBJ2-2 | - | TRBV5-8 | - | CASSLSGLYTGELFF | TGTGCCAGCAGCTTGTCAGGGTTGTACACCGGGGAGCTGTTTTTT
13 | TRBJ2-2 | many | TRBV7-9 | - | CASSPRNTGELFF | TGTGCCAGCAGCCCGCGTAACACCGGGGAGCTGTTTTTT
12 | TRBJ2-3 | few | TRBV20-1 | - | CSAATRTDTQYF | TGCAGTGCTGCGACACGCACAGATACGCAGTATTTT
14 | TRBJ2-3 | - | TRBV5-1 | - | CASSLDRVLDTQYF | TGCGCCAGCAGCTTGGATCGTGTATTGGATACGCAGTATTTT
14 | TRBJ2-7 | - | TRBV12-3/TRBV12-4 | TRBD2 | CASSPTSADYEQYF | TGTGCCAGCAGTCCGACTAGCGCTGACTACGAGCAGTACTTC
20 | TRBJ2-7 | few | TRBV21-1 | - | CASSKAIGGQVRGLYYEQYF | TGTGCCAGCAGCAAAGCTATTGGGGGACAGGTCAGGGGCCTCTACTACGAGCAGTACTTC
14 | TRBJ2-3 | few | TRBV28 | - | CASSPSQITDTQYF | TGTGCCAGCAGTCCAAGCCAGATCACAGATACGCAGTATTTT
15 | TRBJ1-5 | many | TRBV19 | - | CASRSRDNGNQPQHF | TGTGCCAGTAGGTCTCGGGACAATGGCAATCAGCCCCAGCATTTT
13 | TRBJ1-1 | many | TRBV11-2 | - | CASSLGSYTEAFF | TGTGCCAGCAGCTTAGGGTCATACACTGAAGCTTTCTTT
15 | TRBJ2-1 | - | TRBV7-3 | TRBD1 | CASSPQTGSLDEQFF | TGTGCCAGCAGCCCTCAGACAGGGTCGTTGGATGAGCAGTTCTTC